This T cell receptor beta chain was identified during a study of blood T cells in healthy people across ages. The study's findings and limits: With age, beta diversity per million T cells declined roughly linearly, significantly by 40. Conclusively comparing naive with antigen-experienced cells was impossible with unsorted PBMCs. When set beside aged donors, long-lived donors presented more naive CD4+ cells and higher diversity.

Regarding this clonotype: As yet, its antigen is unknown.

A sample-barcoded 5' primer and a J-beta primer mix were used in a second PCR of roughly 7 to 11 cycles. Each CDR3 protein gets one entry after TCRdb re-called the 5' RACE reads with MiXCR. The sample has about 930,000 distinct CDR3 sequences, almost 30% seen once. These data were also reused for a study on T cells of mothers and their children. That work adds: Unrelated mother-child pairs always had slightly, but never significantly, lower normalized overlap than related pairs.

The specimen was blood. This TCR derives from a woman in her thirties or forties in good health.

DNA for the CDR3: TGTGCCAGCAGTTCTAGGGCGTATCTGGGCACCGGGGAGCTGTTTTTT. Residues: CASSSRAYLGTGELFF. This chain links TRBV28 with TRBJ2-2, with D unresolved. CDR1 and CDR2 (germline): MDHEN, SYDVKM. V gave up 4 bases and J gave up 4 bases, with 16 bases separating them. This CDR3 contains 16 residues.